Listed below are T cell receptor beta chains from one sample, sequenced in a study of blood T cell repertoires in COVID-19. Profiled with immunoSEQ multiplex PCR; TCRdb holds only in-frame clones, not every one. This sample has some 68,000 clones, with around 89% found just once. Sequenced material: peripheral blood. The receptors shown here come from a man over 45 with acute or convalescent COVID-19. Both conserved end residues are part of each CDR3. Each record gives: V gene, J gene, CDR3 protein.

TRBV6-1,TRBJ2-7,CASSEASEYEQYF
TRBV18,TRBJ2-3,CASSRVGSTDTQYF
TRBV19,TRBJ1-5,CASSIGVNQPQHF
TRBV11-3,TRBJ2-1,CASSPLAGTEGPEQFF
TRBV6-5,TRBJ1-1,CASSYAGSRTEAFF
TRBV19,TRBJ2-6,CASRPPSGKPTSGANVLTF
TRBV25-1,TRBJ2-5,CASSDKTAKETQYF
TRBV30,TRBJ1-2,CAWNVPGQGRGGYTF
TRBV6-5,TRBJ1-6,CASSRERNSPLHF
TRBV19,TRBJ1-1,CARRGGGTGEWDTEAFF
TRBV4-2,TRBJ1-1,CASSQVRQGADTEAFF
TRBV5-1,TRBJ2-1,CATRSSGTLDGNEQFF
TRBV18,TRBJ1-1,CASSRGSETEAFF
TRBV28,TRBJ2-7,CASSSYSGGGYEQYF
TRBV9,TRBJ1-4,CASSPRQGNEKLFF
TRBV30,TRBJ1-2,CALTRGHGYTF
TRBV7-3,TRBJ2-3,CASSLGSGTRDTQYF
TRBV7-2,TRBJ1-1,CASSLWLATETEAFF
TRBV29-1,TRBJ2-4,CSVVEGVAKNIQYF
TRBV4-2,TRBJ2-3,CASSQEGTGGFGDTQYF
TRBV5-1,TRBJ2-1,CASSLEPSGGNEQFF
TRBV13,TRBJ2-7,CASSLLSEQYF
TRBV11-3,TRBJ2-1,CASTHRDNSYNEQFF
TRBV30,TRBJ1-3,CAWSRGSGNTIYF
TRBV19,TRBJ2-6,CASSMGRGSGANVLTF
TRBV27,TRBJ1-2,CASRRDRYALSSYTF
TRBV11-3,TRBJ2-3,CASSLGATSGTDTQYF
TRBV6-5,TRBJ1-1,CASKGQDTNTEAFF
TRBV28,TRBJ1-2,CAINPGGRGYTF
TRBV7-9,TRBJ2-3,CASSLVSGRADTQYF
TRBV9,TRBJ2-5,CASSVGLAGDQETQYF
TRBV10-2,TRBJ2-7,CASREGTSGTYEQYF
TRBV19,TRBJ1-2,CASSGQGGTYGYTF
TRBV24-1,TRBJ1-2,CATSDHLWGYTF
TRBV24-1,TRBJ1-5,CATSDGQLLGPQHF
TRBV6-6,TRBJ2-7,CATGTGYFYEQYF
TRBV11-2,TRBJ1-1,CASSRDREAFF
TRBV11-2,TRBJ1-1,CASSSPRTTDREAFF
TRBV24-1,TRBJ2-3,CATSDPGQGAITDTQYF
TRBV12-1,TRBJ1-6,CASSFVRWGRQFPGDNNSPLHF
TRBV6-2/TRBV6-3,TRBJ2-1,CASSPLLAGGLSYNEQFF
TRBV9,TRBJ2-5,CASSPTPGQGGETQYF
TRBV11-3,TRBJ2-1,CASSRTGGIYNEQFF
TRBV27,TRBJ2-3,CASKVPGRERGNTDTQYF
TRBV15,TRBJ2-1,CATSRVAGPGFF
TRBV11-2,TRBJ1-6,CASSGGAFYNSPLHF
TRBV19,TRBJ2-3,CASSTLKTDTQYF
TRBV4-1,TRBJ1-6,CASSPSPRGGSYNSPLHF
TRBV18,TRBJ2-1,CASSLGTGGYNEQFF
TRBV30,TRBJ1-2,CAWRMFRNSLYGYTF
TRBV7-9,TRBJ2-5,CASSPGEPRETQYF
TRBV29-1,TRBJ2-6,CSVGSWDRISGANVLTF
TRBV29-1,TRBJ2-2,CSVGDYGTGELFF